A single sample gave rise to the 21 T cell receptor beta chains below, sequenced in a study of identical twins. Each CDR3 protein gets one entry after TCRdb re-called the 5' RACE reads with MiXCR. The sample records some 1,700,000 distinct CDR3 sequences, less than 40% being singletons. The sequencing input was cord blood. The origin of the receptors is a newborn girl in good health.

The V and J genes are TRBV20-1 and TRBJ1-5, with D maybe TRBD1 (6 bases). V lost 6 bases and J lost 7, with 19 bases in between. Germline loops: CDR1 DFQATT, CDR2 SNEGSKA (reference sequence). The CDR3 sequence is 14 residues long. CDR3 loop: CSASSGGGRQPQHF. DNA of the CDR3: TGCAGTGCCTCCTCTGGGGGGGGCAGGCAGCCCCAGCATTTT.

V and J are TRBV7-9 and TRBJ1-1; maybe TRBD1 (6 bases). Trimming stripped 3 bases from V and 3 bases from J, with 11 bases between. CDR3 length: 14 residues. From germline, CDR1 is SEHNR and CDR2 FQNEAQ (reference sequence). The CDR3 here is CASSLSDRYTEAFF. The DNA of the CDR3 is TGTGCCAGCAGCTTGTCGGACAGATACACTGAAGCTTTCTTT.

This clonotype was observed a single time. A junction end diverges from the germline sequence, so it may reflect a read error. The chain uses TRBV12-3 or TRBV12-4 and TRBJ2-1; 8 bases are a match to TRBD2. This CDR3 spans 14 amino acids. CDR3 sequence reads: CTSSFSGVWNEQFF. The CDR3 nucleotides are TGTACCAGCAGTTTTAGCGGGGTATGGAATGAGCAGTTCTTC.

The V call is TRBV20-1, the J call TRBJ1-5; the match to TRBD1 covers 8 bases. Germline CDR1 and CDR2: DFQATT and SNEGSKA (reference sequence). J lost 2 bases, V lost 5 bases, and 8 bases had no gene match. The CDR3 runs 15 residues. CDR3: CSAPAGGLGNQPQHF. CDR3 DNA sequence: TGCAGTGCTCCTGCAGGGGGCCTGGGCAATCAGCCCCAGCATTTT.

In the case of this clonotype: A clone one base away is much larger, so this may be a read error. V usage is TRBV2 and J usage is TRBJ2-1, with 8 bases lining up with TRBD1. Losses at the gene ends were 7 bases for V and 13 bases for J; bases not matched to a gene: 18. This CDR3 is 15 amino acids long. Germline-derived CDR1 and CDR2 are SNHLY and FYNNEI. CDR3 nucleotides: TGTGCCAGCACCCGACCCGGACAGGGTAAAGAGACCCAGTTCTTC. Translation gives CASTRPGQGKETQFF.

There are a few counts of this clonotype. The chain employs TRBV20-1 and TRBJ2-4, with D perhaps TRBD1 (6 bases). The length of the CDR3 is 16 residues. The germline V gene encodes CDR1 DFQATT and CDR2 SNEGSKA (reference sequence). With 5 bases removed from V and 0 bases from J, the gap between germline ends came to 17 bases. The CDR3 region has the DNA TGCAGTGCTCGGACCGGGACACCCCTAGCCAAAAACATTCAGTACTTC. Amino acids: CSARTGTPLAKNIQYF.

This clonotype is a singleton in its sample. The rearrangement links TRBV10-3 to TRBJ2-3; no clear D. The CDR3 consists of 12 residues. Germline lookup yields CDR1 ENHRY and CDR2 SYGVKD. Trimming left V 7 bases short and J 4 bases short, with 9 bases between. CDR3 DNA sequence: TGTGCCATCAAGGGAATCTCAGATACGCAGTATTTT. This encodes CAIKGISDTQYF.

The V and J genes are TRBV29-1 and TRBJ2-7, with D uncertain. The last part of the DNA fits TRBJ2-5 better; the J call may be wrong. The CDR3 covers 13 residues. Per the germline V gene, CDR1 is SQVTM and CDR2 is ANQGSEA. CDR3 coding DNA: TGCAGCGGGTCAAAGATTGGGCGCGAGACCCAGTACTTC. It is translated as CSGSKIGRETQYF.

In this sample, this clonotype turned up a few times. In DNA, the CDR3 is TGTGCCAGCAGTTTATCGACCAAGGCCCTCGGTGGAGATGAGCAGTTCTTC. Translating it yields CASSLSTKALGGDEQFF. The J gene is TRBJ2-1, the V gene TRBV27; D is ambiguous. The V end was cut by 0 bases, the J end by 8 bases, with 20 bases between. The V gene's germline CDR1 is MNHEY and CDR2 SMNVEV (reference sequence). The length of the CDR3 is 17 residues.

Many counts were recorded for this clonotype. V and J are TRBV5-6 and TRBJ2-5, with unresolved D. The germline V gene has CDR1 SGHDT and CDR2 YYEEEE. The CDR3 is 11 amino acids. V was clipped by 3 bases and J by 12 bases, with 12 bases between them. The CDR3 is CASSYDLVEYF. The DNA for the CDR3 is TGTGCCAGCAGCTATGATCTTGTGGAGTACTTC. The full variable domain, rest sourced from reference TRBV5-6 and TRBJ2-5, is DAGVTQSPTHLIKTRGQQVTLRCSPKSGHDTVSWYQQALGQGPQFIFQYYEEEERQRGNFPDRFSGHQFPNYSSELNVNALLLGDSALYLCASSYDLVEYFGPGTRLLVL.

In regard to this clonotype: A much more abundant neighbour one base away suggests this may be a read error. This chain uses TRBV7-6 with TRBJ1-1; tentatively, D is TRBD1 (6 bases). In germline, CDR1 is SGHVS, CDR2 FNYEAQ. Trimming took off 0 bases at V and 1 base at J, with 9 bases between the two ends. This CDR3 has 15 amino acids. CDR3 DNA: TGTGCCAGCAGCTTAGCTGCGGGGGCGAACACTGAAGCTTTCTTT. It encodes CASSLAAGANTEAFF. Combining the CDR3 with reference TRBV7-6 and TRBJ1-1 gives the whole variable domain GAGVSQSPRYKVTKRGQDVALRCDPISGHVSLYWYRQALGQGPEFLTYFNYEAQQDKSGLPNDRFSAERPEGSISTLTIQRTEQRDSAMYRCASSLAAGANTEAFFGQGTRLTVV.

The rearrangement joins TRBV6-2 or TRBV6-3 to TRBJ2-7; D is unresolved. Germline V CDR1 and CDR2: MNHEY, SVGEGT. The CDR3 loop spans 14 amino acids. With 2 bases removed from V and 2 bases from J, the gap between germline ends came to 10 bases. The DNA of the CDR3 is TGTGCCAGCAGTTACGATGGCGTTGCCTACGAGCAGTACTTC. Residues: CASSYDGVAYEQYF.

The chain combines TRBV28 with TRBJ2-7; 9 bases are shared with TRBD2. V lost 2 bases, J lost 5 bases, and 19 bases stayed unmatched. The CDR3 has 19 residues. Germline CDR1 MDHEN, CDR2 SYDVKM. Here the CDR3 DNA reads TGTGCCAGCAGTTTACCCGACGAGCGGGAGGTTGATTTTTTCGACGAGCAGTACTTC. Translating gives CASSLPDEREVDFFDEQYF.

This clonotype was seen more than once but under ten times. This chain uses TRBV12-5 with TRBJ1-1; D perhaps matches TRBD1 (5 bases). This CDR3 has 12 residues. Germline CDR1 reads LGHNT; CDR2 reads FRNRAP. V was trimmed by 3 bases and J by 6 bases, leaving 8 bases between them. DNA for the CDR3: TGTGCTAGTGGTTTTGGGGGAGCTGAAGCTTTCTTT. Protein product: CASGFGGAEAFF. Together with reference TRBV12-5 and TRBJ1-1, the CDR3 gives the full variable domain: DARVTQTPRHKVTEMGQEVTMRCQPILGHNTVFWYRQTMMQGLELLAYFRNRAPLDDSGMPKDRFSAEMPDATLATLKIQPSEPRDSAVYFCASGFGGAEAFFGQGTRLTVV.

This clonotype has at least ten counts. The gene calls are TRBV7-9 and TRBJ1-2, with no clear D. Per the germline V gene, CDR1 is SEHNR and CDR2 is FQNEAQ (reference sequence). The CDR3 totals 12 residues. The V end lost 4 bases, the J end lost 5 bases, and 8 bases lay between the germline ends. The CDR3 sequence: CASSSQTYGYTF. CDR3 in DNA: TGTGCCAGCAGCTCTCAGACATATGGCTACACCTTC. Based on the CDR3 plus reference TRBV7-9 and TRBJ1-2, the full variable domain is DTGVSQNPRHKITKRGQNVTFRCDPISEHNRLYWYRQTLGQGPEFLTYFQNEAQLEKSRLLSDRFSAERPKGSFSTLEIQRTEQGDSAMYLCASSSQTYGYTFGSGTRLTVV.

The rearrangement uses TRBV3-1 and TRBJ2-1; D is uncertain. This CDR3 is built from 13 residues. Germline lookup yields CDR1 LGHDT and CDR2 YNNKEL (reference sequence). Trimming removed 0 bases at V and 15 bases at J, with 15 bases between. CDR3 DNA sequence: TGTGCCAGCAGCCAAGACTTCGATGGATGGGCGTTCTTC. This codes for CASSQDFDGWAFF.

This clonotype has just a few counts. The chain links TRBV7-2 to TRBJ2-1; 10 bases agree with TRBD2. CDR1 and CDR2 from the germline V gene are SGHTA and FQGNSA. The CDR3 is 16 residues long. Germline trimming cut 6 bases from V and 7 bases from J; bases unmatched to any gene: 12. CDR3 nucleotide sequence: TGTGCCAGCAGACCCAAGGGTTTGGGACTAGCGAATGAGCAGTTCTTC. It translates to CASRPKGLGLANEQFF.

The rearrangement links TRBV9 to TRBJ1-2; D call uncertain. Trimming cost V 4 bases and J 8 bases, with 18 bases left between them. The germline CDR1 and CDR2 sequences are SGDLS and YYNGEE. The CDR3 sequence is 14 residues long. The DNA of the CDR3 is TGTGCCAGCAGCCTAGGGTTGGAAGGCGGGGGCTACACCTTC. Translated, it gives CASSLGLEGGGYTF.

In this sample, this clonotype turned up a few times. The chain joins TRBV2 to TRBJ1-2; TRBD1 might be the D (6 bases). V lost 1 base, J lost 4 bases, and 10 bases lay in between. This CDR3 has 14 residues. The germline CDR1 and CDR2 sequences are SNHLY and FYNNEI. DNA of the CDR3: TGTGCCAGCAGTGAAGAGGCAGGGGCCTATGGCTACACCTTC. Amino acid sequence: CASSEEAGAYGYTF.

This chain uses TRBV6-2 or TRBV6-3 with TRBJ1-2; D ambiguous. From germline, CDR1 is MNHEY and CDR2 SVGEGT. With 8 bases removed from V and 1 base from J, the gap between germline ends came to 14 bases. This CDR3 region has 14 residues. CDR3 sequence (DNA): TGTGCCAGCTGCACGGGCAGACTTAACTATGGCTACACCTTC. Its translation is CASCTGRLNYGYTF.

This chain uses TRBV27 with TRBJ1-4; D gene uncertain. The germline V and J ends were trimmed by 1 base and 8 bases, with 11 bases remaining between them. Germline V gene data show CDR1 as MNHEY and CDR2 as SMNVEV (reference sequence). The CDR3 consists of 14 residues. Here the CDR3 DNA reads TGTGCCAGCAGTTTATTCCGGGATCGGGAAAAACTGTTTTTT. Translated, it gives CASSLFRDREKLFF.